The 27 T cell receptor beta chains below all came from one sample that was sequenced in a study of T cell responses to AZD1222 COVID-19 vaccine. The data were produced by immunoSEQ multiplex PCR, yet TCRdb's version contains in-frame clones alone and is incomplete. Of around 99,000 clones in the sample, roughly 92% are singletons; the top ten hold around 8.3%. This specimen was peripheral blood, taken 28 days after the second AZD1222 dose. The receptor set was obtained from an adult who received the AZD1222 COVID-19 vaccine.

V and J are TRBV29-1 and TRBJ2-1; 9 bases line up with TRBD2. The CDR3 sequence is 17 residues long. The ends lost 3 bases at V and 4 bases at J; junction bases unmatched: 13. Germline CDR1 SQVTM, CDR2 ANQGSEA. This CDR3 reads CSVDTMPGLAVYNEQFF. The CDR3 DNA follows: TGCAGCGTTGATACCATGCCGGGACTAGCAGTGTACAATGAGCAGTTCTTC.

The rearrangement uses TRBV3-1 (or the pseudogene TRBV3-2) and TRBJ1-4; 10 bases match TRBD1. The CDR3 is 16 amino acids. Germline CDR1 reads LGHDT; CDR2 reads YNNKEL (reference sequence). The ends lost 2 bases at V and 8 bases at J; junction bases unmatched: 8. The CDR3 bases are TGTGCCAGCAGCCAATCCGACAGGGGGCTAAACGAAAAACTGTTTTTT. Amino acid sequence: CASSQSDRGLNEKLFF.

V usage is TRBV5-8 and J usage is TRBJ2-3; D assignment may be TRBD1 or TRBD2 (5 bases each). CDR1 is SGHTS, CDR2 YDEGEE, per germline. The CDR3 totals 15 residues. V was cut by 5 bases and J by 2 bases, with 15 bases left in between. As DNA, the CDR3 is TGTGCCAGCAGTGCCCCGGGACGGGTCACAGATACGCAGTATTTT. Its protein product is CASSAPGRVTDTQYF.

A remark on this clone: An end of the junction differs from the germline gene, which may be a read error. The chain joins TRBV12-3 or TRBV12-4 to TRBJ1-2, with a tentative D call TRBD1 (6 bases). CDR3 length equals 13 residues. CDR3 amino acids: CASSLGAGVHPFF. The CDR3 coding sequence is TGTGCCAGCAGTTTAGGGGCAGGGGTACATCCTTTCTTC.

This clone has only one observation. The chain uses TRBV29-1 and TRBJ2-1; D is ambiguous. This CDR3 is built from 12 residues. Trimming took 3 bases from V and 7 from J, leaving 10 bases between them. Germline CDR1 reads SQVTM; CDR2 reads ANQGSEA. CDR3 amino acids: CSVELRYNEQFF. The CDR3 DNA follows: TGCAGCGTTGAGCTGCGCTATAATGAGCAGTTCTTC.

The rearrangement uses TRBV25-1 and TRBJ1-1; D unclear. The V and J ends lost 2 bases and 2 bases respectively, with 12 bases between them. Germline V gives CDR1 MGHDK, CDR2 SYGVNS. The CDR3 has 15 amino acids. DNA for the CDR3: TGTGCCAGCAGTGAACAAGGGCAGAAAAACACTGAAGCTTTCTTT. Translating gives CASSEQGQKNTEAFF.

V is TRBV20-1 and J is TRBJ1-4; D not resolved. CDR1 DFQATT and CDR2 SNEGSKA come from the germline V gene (reference sequence). V lost 0 bases to trimming and J lost 8 bases, with 4 bases between them. CDR3 length: 11 amino acids. CDR3: CSARDQEKLFF. CDR3 sequence (DNA): TGCAGTGCTAGAGATCAGGAAAAACTGTTTTTT.

The chain uses TRBV18 and TRBJ1-3; D gene uncertain. Germline assignment: CDR1 KGHSH and CDR2 LQKENI. V was clipped by 4 bases and J by 4 bases, with 14 bases between them. The CDR3 runs 15 residues. This chain's CDR3 is CASSRETHSGNTIYF. The CDR3 nucleotides are TGTGCCAGCTCACGGGAGACACACAGCGGAAACACCATATATTTT.

This clone was recorded once. CDR3 DNA: TGTGCCAGCAGCTTAGAATGGATCTCCTACGAGCAGTACTTC. Translating it yields CASSLEWISYEQYF. The rearrangement uses TRBV7-9 and TRBJ2-7; D is uncertain. There are 14 residues in the CDR3. Trimming took 1 base from V and 0 from J, leaving 7 bases between them. Germline CDR1 and CDR2: SEHNR and FQNEAQ (reference sequence).

This chain uses TRBV6-1 with TRBJ1-5; D gene unclear. This CDR3 comprises 12 residues. Trimming took off 2 bases at V and 6 bases at J, with 5 bases between the two ends. The germline CDR1 and CDR2 sequences are MNHNS and SASEGT. In nucleotides, the CDR3 is TGTGCCAGCAGTGAAATTGCTCAGCCCCAGCATTTT. Translation: CASSEIAQPQHF.

The rearrangement uses TRBV4-3 and TRBJ1-1; no clear D. The CDR3 spans 16 residues. The V and J ends lost 0 bases and 5 bases respectively, with 16 bases between them. In germline, CDR1 is LGHNA, CDR2 YSLEER. This chain's CDR3 is CASSQDGRALVTEAFF. In DNA form, the CDR3 reads TGCGCCAGCAGCCAAGATGGGAGGGCCCTGGTTACTGAAGCTTTCTTT.

The chain is built from TRBV24-1 and TRBJ2-2; D is uncertain. Germline CDR1 KGHDR, CDR2 SFDVKD. Trimming removed 4 bases at V and 6 bases at J, with 14 bases between. The CDR3 runs 15 residues. As DNA, the CDR3 is TGTGCCACCAGTGACCTGAGCGCAGGAGCCGGGGAGCTGTTTTTT. Amino acid sequence: CATSDLSAGAGELFF.

The chain joins TRBV9 to TRBJ2-1; no clear D gene. Germline V CDR1 and CDR2: SGDLS, YYNGEE. The CDR3 is 12 amino acids. The V end lost 3 bases, the J end lost 9 bases, and 10 bases lay between the germline ends. CDR3 DNA sequence: TGTGCCAGCAGCGCGCCCCGGGTTGAGCAGTTCTTC. Translation: CASSAPRVEQFF.

The CDR3 nucleotides read TGCAGCGTTGCCGGGGGCGGGGGTCACGGGGAGCTGTTTTTT. It yields the protein CSVAGGGGHGELFF. The chain joins TRBV29-1 to TRBJ2-2; a weak D match, TRBD2 (7 bases). Trimming removed 4 bases at V and 7 bases at J, with 16 bases between. The germline V gene has CDR1 SQVTM and CDR2 ANQGSEA. CDR3 length equals 14 residues.

This clone was seen a single time. This chain uses TRBV19 with TRBJ1-1; TRBD1 agrees at 7 bases. The CDR3 sequence is 17 residues long. Germline V lookup: CDR1 LNHDA, CDR2 SQIVND (reference sequence). V shed 3 bases and J 0 bases; nucleotides not matched to a gene: 10. CDR3 coding DNA: TGTGCCAGTAGTATCCGGACAGGAGCTTCCATGAACACTGAAGCTTTCTTT. Protein product: CASSIRTGASMNTEAFF.

The chain links TRBV6-1 to TRBJ2-1; D ambiguous. Per germline, CDR1 MNHNS and CDR2 SASEGT. V dropped 3 bases and J dropped 8 bases, with 20 bases sitting between them. The CDR3 consists of 16 residues. The CDR3 loop is CASSERRTFVWDEQFF. CDR3 bases: TGTGCCAGCAGTGAGAGAAGAACGTTCGTATGGGATGAGCAGTTCTTC.

The genes are TRBV28 and TRBJ1-2, with TRBD1 matching 7 bases. After removal of 5 bases from V and 4 bases from J, the junction contained 7 bases not matched to a gene. Germline loops: CDR1 MDHEN, CDR2 SYDVKM. The CDR3 runs to 14 residues. The CDR3 is CASSPGTARYGYTF. The CDR3 region has the DNA TGTGCCAGCAGTCCCGGGACAGCACGCTATGGCTACACCTTC.

The table lists this clone with a count of one. The chain employs TRBV6-2 or TRBV6-3 and TRBJ2-5, with 7 bases fitting TRBD1. Germline-derived CDR1 and CDR2 are MNHEY and SVGEGT. V shed 3 bases and J 1 base; nucleotides not matched to a gene: 5. The CDR3 is 15 amino acids. The CDR3 here is CASSYDRVAQETQYF. The CDR3 DNA follows: TGTGCCAGCAGTTATGACAGGGTGGCCCAAGAGACCCAGTACTTC.

The J gene is TRBJ2-6, the V gene TRBV28; no firm D call. CDR1 is MDHEN, CDR2 SYDVKM, per germline. V dropped 3 bases and J dropped 0 bases, with 12 bases sitting between them. The CDR3 loop spans 17 amino acids. Here the CDR3 reads CASSLAEQRSGANVLTF. Written as DNA, the CDR3 is TGTGCCAGCAGTTTGGCCGAACAGCGCTCTGGGGCCAACGTCCTGACTTTC.

The rearrangement joins TRBV20-1 to TRBJ1-1; D is unresolved. The CDR3 contains 11 residues. Germline V gene lookup returns CDR1 DFQATT and CDR2 SNEGSKA (reference sequence). V shed 6 bases and J shed 7 bases, with 12 bases lying between them. CDR3 coding DNA: TGCAGTGCCGGCTTGGGGAGTGAAGCTTTCTTT. Translating gives CSAGLGSEAFF.

This chain joins TRBV27 and TRBJ1-2, with D maybe TRBD1 (5 bases). The length of the CDR3 is 15 residues. V was cut by 1 base and J by 8 bases, with 17 bases left in between. The germline gives CDR1 MNHEY, CDR2 SMNVEV (reference sequence). CDR3 residues: CASSLYARDPSGYTF. The CDR3 nucleotides read TGTGCCAGCAGTTTATACGCCAGGGACCCGTCGGGCTACACCTTC.

This sequence joins TRBV9 and TRBJ2-7; tentatively, D is TRBD2 (6 bases). Germline loops: CDR1 SGDLS, CDR2 YYNGEE. V was cut by 5 bases and J by 7 bases, with 19 bases left in between. This CDR3 has 14 amino acids. The CDR3 DNA reads as TGTGCCAGCAGATTGGGACTCAGAGAGGGGGAGCAGTACTTC. Residues: CASRLGLREGEQYF.

V is TRBV7-2 and J is TRBJ2-7; tentatively, D is TRBD1 (5 bases). The CDR3 is 15 amino acids. V shed 5 bases and J shed 3 bases, with 17 bases lying between them. The germline CDR1 and CDR2 sequences are SGHTA and FQGNSA. In DNA, the CDR3 is TGTGCCAGCAGCACACCGCAGGGTGGGTACTACGAGCAGTACTTC. This codes for CASSTPQGGYYEQYF.

This chain uses TRBV6-5 with TRBJ1-2, with D possibly matching TRBD1 (5 bases). Per germline, CDR1 MNHEY and CDR2 SVGAGI. This CDR3 is built from 13 residues. V was shortened by 2 bases and J by 7 bases, with 11 bases between the two germline ends. For the CDR3, the DNA is TGTGCCAGCAGTTACCTCCAGGGTGCTGGCTACACCTTC. Translating gives CASSYLQGAGYTF.

The rearrangement links TRBV23-1 to TRBJ1-2; TRBD1 matches 11 bases. TRBV23-1 is placed among ORFs of uncertain function. This CDR3 has 17 amino acids. The V and J ends lost 3 bases and 3 bases, in that order; junction bases with no gene match: 9. The CDR3 DNA reads TGCGCCAGCAGTCATAAGGACAGGGGGCTTGGAGACTATGGCTACACCTTC. It codes for CASSHKDRGLGDYGYTF.

The rearrangement uses TRBV27 and TRBJ2-5, with D perhaps matching TRBD2 (6 bases). The CDR3 loop spans 13 amino acids. V dropped 4 bases and J dropped 5 bases, with 11 bases sitting between them. Germline lookup yields CDR1 MNHEY and CDR2 SMNVEV (reference sequence). DNA of the CDR3: TGTGCCAGCAGTTCGGGGAGGATGGAGACCCAGTACTTC. Its protein product is CASSSGRMETQYF.

The rearrangement links TRBV11-2 to TRBJ2-3; 8 nucleotides line up with TRBD1. This CDR3 comprises 15 residues. Per the germline V gene, CDR1 is SGHAT and CDR2 is FQNNGV. V was pared by 5 bases and J by 0 bases, with 4 bases of the junction left unmatched. CDR3 sequence: CASSPWTGSTDTQYF. In DNA form, the CDR3 reads TGTGCCAGCAGCCCATGGACAGGGAGCACAGATACGCAGTATTTT.